These T cell receptor beta chains were read from a single sample in a study of blood T cell repertoires in COVID-19. Assay: immunoSEQ multiplex PCR; the TCRdb copy retains only in-frame clones and omits some. The table shows 150,000 or so clones, with 75% to 85% occurring only once. Sequencing was done on a sample of peripheral blood. These receptors were taken from a woman aged 55-70 years with COVID-19, enrolled during active disease. The CDR3 runs from the conserved cysteine through the conserved F or W.

V gene,CDR3 protein
TRBV6-4,CASSDGYGSSYNEQFF
TRBV5-5,CASSFRGQGGGEKLFF
TRBV15,CATSRDGGPLGGYTF
TRBV7-8,CASSFRGGEANYGYTF
TRBV18,CASSPIAGVRGSEQFF
TRBV6-2/TRBV6-3,CASSGQTSGANVLTF
TRBV5-1,CASSLVGQGVDIQYF
TRBV18,CASSHSGSSKNIQYF
TRBV5-1,CASGFGLALGNEQFF
TRBV29-1,CSASTANTGELFF
TRBV2,CASSGTGGTDTQYF
TRBV4-2,CASSQDPLNTEAFF
TRBV7-8,CASSFTESSYNSPLHF
TRBV7-8,CASIQGVGQGYNEQFF
TRBV24-1,CATSDSGTSGINEQFF
TRBV19,CASSISRPGVSRTEAFF
TRBV7-8,CASSLPGYEAFF
TRBV27,CASSLNMNTEAFF
TRBV6-5,CASSTSRQGGYGYTF
TRBV6-1,CASSEAAFSYGYTF
TRBV12-3/TRBV12-4,CASRDRARELFF
TRBV6-5,CASSATGANEKLFF
TRBV27,CASSLLWPRGGETQYF
TRBV19,CASSIDLAGNSYNSPLHF
TRBV5-1,CASSLDRAALYGYTF
TRBV12-3/TRBV12-4,CASSQRGGNTIYF
TRBV27,CASSLLAGLSDTQYF
TRBV4-2,CASSQQAGVLSEQFF
TRBV30,CAWSSLQGPSKKLFF
TRBV6-1,CASSEMTGGVEPQHF
TRBV5-1,CASSLTLSNQPQHF
TRBV5-4,CASSLEGRKNTEAFF
TRBV7-2,CASRPGVAGELFF
TRBV29-1,CSVVRGTTEAFF
TRBV9,CASSADPYNEQFF
TRBV9,CASSVAGFLNSPLHF
TRBV18,CASSRDRGNDQPQHF
TRBV19,CASSISGLGATTEAFF
TRBV6-4,CASSLTGGSLGYNEQFF
TRBV5-4,CASSPSGSVGVEQFF
TRBV7-8,CASSSFGGGYTEAFF
TRBV27,CASSIGTGQKVNTEAFF
TRBV12-5,CASGLVQGDTGELFF
TRBV10-2,CASSENNYEQYF
TRBV11-3,CASSLVEELPRPGANVLTF
TRBV7-9,CASSVSTSLQETQYF
TRBV6-1,CASSERGTRNTIYF
TRBV3-1/TRBV3-2,CASSQGFSDYGYTF
TRBV5-1,CASSLAAERQETQYF
TRBV19,CASNGQAGPQYF